What follows is one TCR beta chain and its context. Repertoires were generated with immunoSEQ multiplex PCR, while TCRdb's copy carries only in-frame clones and drops some. This repertoire shows about 28,000 clones, 80% found once; its top ten account for approximately 12%. This specimen comes from a study of OX40 agonist ivuxolimab in advanced cancers. Trimming pared 5 bases from V and 5 bases from J, leaving 9 bases between. The CDR3 consists of 12 residues. The germline gives CDR1 SEHNR, CDR2 FQNEAQ (reference sequence). V usage is TRBV7-9 and J usage is TRBJ1-1; D gene uncertain. The sample here was CD4+ or CD8+ T cells sorted from blood, taken in a trial of the OX40 agonist ivuxolimab. The receptor was isolated from an adult with an advanced solid tumor such as melanoma, head and neck, liver or kidney cancer. This CDR3 is CASSGLGTEAFF. The CDR3 DNA is TGTGCCAGCAGCGGACTAGGTACTGAAGCTTTCTTT.